A single sample is the source of the 19 T cell receptor beta chains below, sequenced in a study of cytomegalovirus exposure and HLA in healthy donors. PCR primers comprised 60 Vbeta and 13 Jbeta primers. The repertoire was sequenced with immunoSEQ multiplex PCR; TCRdb's copy has only in-frame clones and lacks some. The table shows about 120,000 clones, with about 80% occurring only once. The sample consisted of PBMCs. These receptors were taken from a man aged 18 to 30 in good health and CMV-seronegative.

The genes are TRBV11-2 and TRBJ2-1; 11 positions match TRBD2. The germline V gene encodes CDR1 SGHAT and CDR2 FQNNGV. With 4 bases clipped from V and 0 bases from J, the junction kept 2 bases outside the gene matches. The CDR3 sequence is 16 residues long. The CDR3 reads CASSSGTSGSYNEQFF. In DNA form, the CDR3 reads TGTGCCAGCAGCTCGGGGACTAGCGGCTCCTACAATGAGCAGTTCTTC.

The chain uses TRBV28 and TRBJ1-1, with a possible D match to TRBD1 (5 bases). V lost 2 bases and J lost 2, with 9 bases in between. This CDR3 has 14 residues. CDR1 is MDHEN and CDR2 is SYDVKM in the germline V gene. The CDR3 is CASSLRTLNTEAFF. The CDR3 coding sequence is TGTGCCAGCAGTTTAAGGACACTAAACACTGAAGCTTTCTTT.

The chain recombines TRBV11-2 with TRBJ2-7, with 9 nucleotides matching TRBD2. After removal of 5 bases from V and 7 bases from J, the junction contained 12 bases not matched to a gene. The germline gives CDR1 SGHAT, CDR2 FQNNGV. CDR3 length: 15 residues. CDR3 DNA sequence: TGTGCCAGCAGCCACCTCCGGCGGGAGGGCCATGAGCAGTACTTC. Protein sequence: CASSHLRREGHEQYF.

The chain carries TRBV15 and TRBJ1-2; the D gene is possibly TRBD1 (6 bases). Trimming stripped 0 bases from V and 4 bases from J, with 6 bases between. CDR1 and CDR2 from the germline V gene are LNHNV and YYDKDF (reference sequence). This CDR3 is 13 amino acids long. CDR3 sequence reads: CATSREQGYGYTF. The CDR3 region has the DNA TGTGCCACCAGCAGAGAACAGGGCTATGGCTACACCTTC.

This clone appeared many times. This chain links TRBV6-5 with TRBJ1-1, with TRBD1 matching 12 bases. The length of the CDR3 is 14 residues. V was pared by 0 bases and J by 12 bases, with 5 bases of the junction left unmatched. CDR1 and CDR2 from the germline V gene are MNHEY and SVGAGI. The CDR3 loop reads CASSYSGTGGLTFF. The CDR3 DNA is TGTGCCAGCAGTTACTCAGGGACAGGGGGCCTAACTTTCTTT.

The chain couples TRBV4-3 to TRBJ1-5, with a tentative D call TRBD1 (5 bases). The germline V and J ends were trimmed by 1 base and 4 bases, with 17 bases remaining between them. Germline CDR1 reads LGHNA; CDR2 reads YSLEER. The CDR3 is 17 residues long. CDR3 in DNA: TGCGCCAGCAGCCAAGCCACGGCGGGGGACGGTAATCAGCCCCAGCATTTT. This encodes CASSQATAGDGNQPQHF.

This clone was observed a handful of times. This chain joins TRBV5-1 and TRBJ2-1, with 7 bases matching TRBD1. The trim removed 4 bases at V and 9 bases at J, leaving 4 bases unmatched. The CDR3 loop spans 12 amino acids. Germline V gene lookup returns CDR1 SGHRS and CDR2 YFSETQ. CDR3 sequence (DNA): TGCGCCAGCAGCCCACAGGGGAGTGAGCAGTTCTTC. Its translation is CASSPQGSEQFF.

The rearrangement uses TRBV28 and TRBJ1-5, with D unclear. CDR3 length: 13 residues. CDR1 is MDHEN and CDR2 is SYDVKM in the germline V gene. Trimming pared 7 bases from V and 7 bases from J, leaving 14 bases between. In DNA form, the CDR3 reads TGTGCCAGCAACGAGAAGAGCCGGCAGCCCCAGCATTTT. Amino acids: CASNEKSRQPQHF.

The chain is built from TRBV19 and TRBJ2-3; TRBD2 agrees at 12 bases. The CDR3 covers 17 residues. Trimming at V came to 6 bases and at J to 0 bases, leaving 7 bases not matched to a gene. Per germline, CDR1 LNHDA and CDR2 SQIVND (reference sequence). The CDR3: CASRATSGGHSTDTQYF. The DNA for the CDR3 is TGTGCCAGTAGAGCGACTAGCGGGGGACATAGCACAGATACGCAGTATTTT.

This chain connects TRBV7-2 to TRBJ2-5; D is possibly TRBD2 (5 bases). The J call is uncertain, as TRBJ2-7 better fits the DNA end. Germline V CDR1 and CDR2: SGHTA, FQGNSA. This CDR3 is built from 13 residues. The CDR3 DNA follows: TGTGCCAGCAGCCCAAACCTAGGAGGCGAGCAGTACTTC. This sequence encodes CASSPNLGGEQYF.

In DNA form, the CDR3 reads TGTGCCTGGAGTCGCGAACGTGTCGTCTCGGGGAGCAATCAGCCCCAGCATTTT. Translated: CAWSRERVVSGSNQPQHF. The gene calls are TRBV30 and TRBJ1-5; D gene ambiguous. Trimming stripped 2 bases from V and 1 base from J, with 21 bases between. Germline V gives CDR1 GTSNPN, CDR2 SVGIG (reference sequence). This CDR3 is built from 18 residues.

The J gene is TRBJ2-5, the V gene TRBV27; TRBD2 matches at 7 bases. CDR3 length: 15 amino acids. The junction had 12 bases not matched to a gene; V was cut back by 6 bases and J by 5 bases. Germline V CDR1 and CDR2: MNHEY, SMNVEV (reference sequence). The CDR3 is CASSTHLAEGETQYF. CDR3 nucleotides: TGTGCCAGCAGCACCCACCTAGCGGAAGGGGAGACCCAGTACTTC.

This clone is medium-sized (0.01 to 0.1%) within its sample. The genes are TRBV7-3 and TRBJ1-1; 9 bases map to TRBD1. The junction had 6 bases not matched to a gene; V was cut back by 4 bases and J by 0 bases. The CDR3 runs to 16 residues. CDR1 SGHTA and CDR2 FQGTGA come from the germline V gene. CDR3 DNA: TGTGCCAGCAGCTCCTTGGGACAGGGTGTGAACACTGAAGCTTTCTTT. Its translation is CASSSLGQGVNTEAFF.

V usage is TRBV15 and J usage is TRBJ2-7, with D unclear. Germline CDR1 and CDR2: LNHNV and YYDKDF (reference sequence). The CDR3 has 14 residues. With 1 base removed from V and 2 bases from J, the gap between germline ends came to 9 bases. The CDR3 sequence: CATSRAPRTYEQYF. CDR3 in DNA: TGTGCCACCAGCAGAGCCCCGAGAACCTACGAGCAGTACTTC.

The chain is built from TRBV7-6 and TRBJ2-5; possibly TRBD2 for D (5 bases). This CDR3 contains 13 residues. CDR1 and CDR2 from the germline V gene are SGHVS and FNYEAQ. V was pared by 1 base and J by 5 bases, with 8 bases between. CDR3: CASSLGPGETQYF. The CDR3 nucleotides are TGTGCCAGCAGCTTAGGGCCGGGGGAGACCCAGTACTTC.

This chain connects TRBV7-9 to TRBJ2-1; D ambiguous. CDR3 length equals 14 residues. The ends were cut back, 4 bases at V and 5 bases at J, with 12 bases in the middle. CDR1 and CDR2 from the germline V gene are SEHNR and FQNEAQ (reference sequence). CDR3: CASSSGPGNNEQFF. The CDR3, as DNA: TGTGCCAGCAGCTCAGGTCCCGGCAACAATGAGCAGTTCTTC.

The V and J genes are TRBV11-2 and TRBJ2-1; perhaps TRBD2 as D (6 bases). There are 17 residues in the CDR3. Trimming took 2 bases from V and 2 from J, leaving 16 bases between them. Germline CDR1 and CDR2: SGHAT and FQNNGV. CDR3 DNA: TGTGCCAGCAGCTTAAGGCCCCTAGCGCCCACCTACAATGAGCAGTTCTTC. This sequence encodes CASSLRPLAPTYNEQFF.

The rearrangement links TRBV7-6 to TRBJ1-1; 9 positions agree with TRBD1. The CDR3 is 15 amino acids. The V gene's germline CDR1 is SGHVS and CDR2 FNYEAQ. V was clipped by 4 bases and J by 1 base; unmatched bases: 4. DNA for the CDR3: TGTGCCAGCAGCTCCACAGGGGGCGCGAACACTGAAGCTTTCTTT. It yields the protein CASSSTGGANTEAFF.

The rearrangement uses TRBV2 and TRBJ1-2; possibly TRBD1 for D (5 bases). Trimming cost V 5 bases and J 3 bases, with 19 bases left between them. The V gene's germline CDR1 is SNHLY and CDR2 FYNNEI. This CDR3 has 16 residues. CDR3 sequence (DNA): TGTGCCAGCAGTCTATTCGGCCCCGGGGGGGACTATGGCTACACCTTC. Translated: CASSLFGPGGDYGYTF.